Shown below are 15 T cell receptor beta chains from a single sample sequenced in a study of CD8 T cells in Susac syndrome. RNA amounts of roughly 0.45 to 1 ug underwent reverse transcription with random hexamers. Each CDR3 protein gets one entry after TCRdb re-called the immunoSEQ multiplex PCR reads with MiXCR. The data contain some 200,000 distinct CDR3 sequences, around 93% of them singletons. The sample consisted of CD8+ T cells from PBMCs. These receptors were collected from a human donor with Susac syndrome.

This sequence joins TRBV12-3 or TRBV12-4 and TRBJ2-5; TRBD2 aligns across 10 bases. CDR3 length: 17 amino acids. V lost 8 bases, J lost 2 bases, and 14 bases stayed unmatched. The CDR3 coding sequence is TGTGCCAGCGCCAAGACTAGCGGGCGAGGGTCACAAGAGACCCAGTACTTC. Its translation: CASAKTSGRGSQETQYF.

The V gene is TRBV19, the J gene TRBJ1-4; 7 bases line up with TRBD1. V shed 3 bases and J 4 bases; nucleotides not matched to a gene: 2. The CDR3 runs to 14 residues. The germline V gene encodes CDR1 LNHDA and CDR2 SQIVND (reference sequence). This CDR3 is CASSIGQDNEKLFF. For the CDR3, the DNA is TGTGCCAGTAGTATTGGACAGGATAATGAAAAACTGTTTTTT. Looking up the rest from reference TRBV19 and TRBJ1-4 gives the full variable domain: DGGITQSPKYLFRKEGQNVTLSCEQNLNHDAMYWYRQDPGQGLRLIYYSQIVNDFQKGDIAEGYSVSREKKESFPLTVTSAQKNPTAFYLCASSIGQDNEKLFFGSGTQLSVL.

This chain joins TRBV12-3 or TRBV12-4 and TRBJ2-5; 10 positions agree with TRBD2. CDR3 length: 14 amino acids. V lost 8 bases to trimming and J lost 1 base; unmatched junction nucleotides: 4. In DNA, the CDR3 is TGTGCCAGCGGAGCGGGGGGGACCCAAGAGACCCAGTACTTC. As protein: CASGAGGTQETQYF.

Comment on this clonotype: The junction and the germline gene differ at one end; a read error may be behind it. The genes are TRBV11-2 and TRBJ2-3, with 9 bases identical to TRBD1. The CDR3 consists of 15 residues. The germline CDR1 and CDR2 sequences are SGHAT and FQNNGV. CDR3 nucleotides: TGTGCCAGCAGCGGCCCGGGACAGGGCACTGATACGCAGTATTTT. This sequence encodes CASSGPGQGTDTQYF.

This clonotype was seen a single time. CDR3 nucleotide sequence: TGTGCCACCAGCGTCGGTGGCCCCTACAATGAGCAGTTCTTC. Its protein is CATSVGGPYNEQFF. This chain connects TRBV15 to TRBJ2-1; D is undetermined. Trimming removed 5 bases at V and 2 bases at J, with 10 bases between. Germline-derived CDR1 and CDR2 are LNHNV and YYDKDF (reference sequence). CDR3 size: 14 residues. Full variable domain (remainder filled in from reference TRBV15 and TRBJ2-1): DAMVIQNPRYQVTQFGKPVTLSCSQTLNHNVMYWYQQKSSQAPKLLFHYYDKDFNNEADTPDNFQSRRPNTSFCFLDIRSPGLGDTAMYLCATSVGGPYNEQFFGPGTRLTVL.

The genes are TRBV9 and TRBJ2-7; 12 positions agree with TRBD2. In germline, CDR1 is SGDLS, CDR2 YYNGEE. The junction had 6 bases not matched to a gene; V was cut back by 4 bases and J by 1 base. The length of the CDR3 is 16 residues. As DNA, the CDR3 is TGTGCCAGCAGCCCCAGGACTAGCGGGATATCCTACGAGCAGTACTTC. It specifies CASSPRTSGISYEQYF.

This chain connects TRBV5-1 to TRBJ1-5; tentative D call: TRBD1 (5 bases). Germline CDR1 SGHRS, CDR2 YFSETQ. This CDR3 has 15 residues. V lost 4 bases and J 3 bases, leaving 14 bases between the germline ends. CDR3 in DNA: TGCGCCAGCAGCCTCAGCGACAGTCCCAATCAGCCCCAGCATTTT. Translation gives CASSLSDSPNQPQHF.

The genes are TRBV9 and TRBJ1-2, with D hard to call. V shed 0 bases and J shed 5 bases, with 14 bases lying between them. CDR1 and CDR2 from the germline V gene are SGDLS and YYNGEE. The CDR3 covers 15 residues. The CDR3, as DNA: TGTGCCAGCAGCGTAGATGCAGGTAGTCGGTATGGCTACACCTTC. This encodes CASSVDAGSRYGYTF. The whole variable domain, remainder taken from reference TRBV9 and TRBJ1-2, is DSGVTQTPKHLITATGQRVTLRCSPRSGDLSVYWYQQSLDQGLQFLIQYYNGEERAKGNILERFSAQQFPDLHSELNLSSLELGDSALYFCASSVDAGSRYGYTFGSGTRLTVV.

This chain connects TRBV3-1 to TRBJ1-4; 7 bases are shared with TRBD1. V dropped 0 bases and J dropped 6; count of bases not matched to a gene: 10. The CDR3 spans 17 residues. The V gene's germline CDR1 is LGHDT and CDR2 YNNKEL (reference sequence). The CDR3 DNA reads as TGTGCCAGCAGCCAAGATCTCCAGACAGGGCGGGATGAAAAACTGTTTTTT. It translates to CASSQDLQTGRDEKLFF.

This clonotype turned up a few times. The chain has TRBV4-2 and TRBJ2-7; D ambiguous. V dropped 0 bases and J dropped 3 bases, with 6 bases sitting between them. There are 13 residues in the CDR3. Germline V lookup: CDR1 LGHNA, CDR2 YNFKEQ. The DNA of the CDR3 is TGTGCCAGCAGCCAAGAAATAAGCTACGAGCAGTACTTC. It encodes CASSQEISYEQYF.

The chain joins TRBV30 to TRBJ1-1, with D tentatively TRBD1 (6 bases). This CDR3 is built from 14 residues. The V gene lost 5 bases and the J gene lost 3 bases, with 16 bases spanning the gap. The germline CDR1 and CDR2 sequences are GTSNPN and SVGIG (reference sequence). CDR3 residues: CAWGPGHMDTEAFF. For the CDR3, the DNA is TGTGCCTGGGGACCGGGACATATGGACACTGAAGCTTTCTTT. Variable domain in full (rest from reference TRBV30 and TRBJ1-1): SQTIHQWPATLVQPVGSPLSLECTVEGTSNPNLYWYRQAAGRGLQLLFYSVGIGQISSEVPQNLSASRPQDRQFILSSKKLLLSDSGFYLCAWGPGHMDTEAFFGQGTRLTVV.

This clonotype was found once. This CDR3 reads CASSLISGGDYGYTF. The CDR3 nucleotides are TGTGCCAGCAGCTTAATCTCAGGGGGCGACTATGGCTACACCTTC. The chain has TRBV13 and TRBJ1-2, with 8 bases fitting TRBD1. V gave up 2 bases and J gave up 3 bases; unmatched junction bases: 5. CDR3 size: 15 residues. Germline lookup yields CDR1 PRHDT and CDR2 FYEKMQ (reference sequence).

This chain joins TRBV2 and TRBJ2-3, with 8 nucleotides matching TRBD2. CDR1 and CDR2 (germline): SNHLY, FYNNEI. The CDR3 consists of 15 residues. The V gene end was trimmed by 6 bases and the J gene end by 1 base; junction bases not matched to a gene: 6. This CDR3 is CASRDPTSGTDTQYF. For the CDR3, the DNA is TGTGCCAGCAGGGATCCGACTAGCGGCACAGATACGCAGTATTTT.

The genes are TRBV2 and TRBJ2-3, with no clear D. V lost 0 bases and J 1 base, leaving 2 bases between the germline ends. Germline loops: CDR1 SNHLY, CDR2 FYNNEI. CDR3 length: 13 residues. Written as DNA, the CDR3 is TGTGCCAGCAGTGAAGCGGGCACAGATACGCAGTATTTT. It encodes CASSEAGTDTQYF. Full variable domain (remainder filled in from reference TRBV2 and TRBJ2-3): EPEVTQTPSHQVTQMGQEVILRCVPISNHLYFYWYRQILGQKVEFLVSFYNNEISEKSEIFDDQFSVERPDGSNFTLKIRSTKLEDSAMYFCASSEAGTDTQYFGPGTRLTVL.

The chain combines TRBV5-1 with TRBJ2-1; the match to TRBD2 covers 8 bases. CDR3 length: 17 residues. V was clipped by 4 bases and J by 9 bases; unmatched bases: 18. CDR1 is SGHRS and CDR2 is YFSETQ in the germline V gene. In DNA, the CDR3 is TGCGCCAGCAGCCCGAGCGGGGGAGCTCGAATCTTGGGTGAGCAGTTCTTC. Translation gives CASSPSGGARILGEQFF.